One sample yielded the 21 T cell receptor beta chains listed below, sequenced in a study of cytomegalovirus exposure and HLA in healthy donors. The PCR had 60 Vbeta and 13 Jbeta primers. The table came from immunoSEQ multiplex PCR; TCRdb's copy has only in-frame clones and leaves some out. The table has some 92,000 clones, 70% to 85% seen once. The sample comprised PBMCs. Every receptor here comes from a man younger than 40 in good health and CMV-seronegative.

The chain has TRBV19 and TRBJ1-3; no definite D call. This CDR3 contains 14 residues. Germline CDR1 reads LNHDA; CDR2 reads SQIVND (reference sequence). V was cut by 7 bases and J by 0 bases, with 10 bases left in between. This chain's CDR3 is CASKAVNSGNTIYF. The CDR3 coding sequence is TGTGCCAGTAAAGCGGTCAACTCTGGAAACACCATATATTTT.

The chain employs TRBV9 and TRBJ2-5; the match to TRBD1 covers 9 bases. Germline V gives CDR1 SGDLS, CDR2 YYNGEE. J was trimmed by 3 bases and V by 0 bases; bases with no gene match: 0. The CDR3 spans 14 residues. The CDR3 DNA reads TGTGCCAGCAGCGTAGGGGACAGGGAAGAGACCCAGTACTTC. It is translated as CASSVGDREETQYF.

J is TRBJ1-6 and V is TRBV7-2; 7 bases line up with TRBD1. Germline CDR1 and CDR2: SGHTA and FQGNSA. The CDR3 extends over 13 amino acids. After removal of 5 bases from V and 8 bases from J, the junction contained 3 bases not matched to a gene. CDR3 sequence: CASSIDRDSPLHF. The CDR3 coding sequence is TGTGCCAGCAGCATAGACAGGGATTCACCCCTCCACTTT.

J is TRBJ1-2 and V is TRBV21-1. TRBV21-1 is noted as a pseudogene. The CDR3 contains 17 residues. In DNA, the CDR3 is TGTGCCAGCAGCAAATTCCCCGATGGGGGGATTCGGGTTGGCTACACCTTC. It yields the protein CASSKFPDGGIRVGYTF.

J is TRBJ2-6 and V is TRBV30; no clear D gene. V was trimmed by 1 base and J by 10 bases, leaving 11 bases between them. Germline-derived CDR1 and CDR2 are GTSNPN and SVGIG (reference sequence). CDR3 length: 13 amino acids. The DNA for the CDR3 is TGTGCCTGGAGTGAATCAGGTTATAACGTCCTGACTTTC. This translates into CAWSESGYNVLTF.

The chain is built from TRBV5-6 and TRBJ2-5, with 10 bases fitting TRBD2. Germline CDR1 and CDR2: SGHDT and YYEEEE. V trimming: 3 bases; J trimming: 5 bases; junction bases outside the gene matches: 4. The CDR3 runs 14 residues. CDR3 DNA: TGTGCCAGCAGCTACACACTAGCGGGGGAGACCCAGTACTTC. Translation gives CASSYTLAGETQYF.

This clone was detected only a few times. This chain uses TRBV10-3 with TRBJ2-5; D might be TRBD2 (6 bases). The DNA end lines up better with TRBJ2-7; the J call may be wrong. CDR1 and CDR2 from the germline V gene are ENHRY and SYGVKD. This CDR3 is 16 amino acids long. The CDR3 nucleotides are TGTGCCATCAGTGATTTAGGAGGACTATCAACCTACGAGCAGTACTTC. It codes for CAISDLGGLSTYEQYF.

The chain links TRBV9 to TRBJ1-2; the match to TRBD1 covers 8 bases. The CDR3 is made up of 14 amino acids. The germline CDR1 and CDR2 sequences are SGDLS and YYNGEE. Trimming cost V 0 bases and J 8 bases; bases outside gene matches: 6. CDR3 sequence (DNA): TGTGCCAGCAGCGTAGGGACAGGGCCCGGAGGCTACACCTTC. Translated: CASSVGTGPGGYTF.

V and J are TRBV4-1 and TRBJ1-6, with D possibly TRBD1 on 5 matching bases. V shed 4 bases and J shed 4 bases, with 14 bases lying between them. The CDR3 runs to 16 residues. Germline CDR1 reads MGHRA; CDR2 reads YSYEKL. CDR3 DNA: TGCGCCAGCAGCCGCGTGGGGGGTGGGTATAATTCACCCCTCCACTTT. This encodes CASSRVGGGYNSPLHF.

This chain connects TRBV19 to TRBJ1-6; TRBD1 is a possible D gene (6 bases). This CDR3 has 14 residues. Trimming took off 5 bases at V and 6 bases at J, with 11 bases between the two ends. The germline V gene encodes CDR1 LNHDA and CDR2 SQIVND (reference sequence). This CDR3 reads CASSGGSGNSPLHF. The CDR3, as DNA: TGTGCCAGTAGTGGGGGCAGTGGTAATTCACCCCTCCACTTT.

J is TRBJ2-7 and V is TRBV11-3, with D tentatively TRBD2 (5 bases). Germline lookup yields CDR1 SGHNT and CDR2 YENEEA. With 4 bases removed from V and 0 bases from J, the gap between germline ends came to 10 bases. The CDR3 is 14 amino acids. CDR3 DNA: TGTGCCAGCAGCTCCGCCGGACTCTCCTACGAGCAGTACTTC. Protein: CASSSAGLSYEQYF.

Here the CDR3 DNA reads TGCGCCAGCAGCCCGTATGCTCAGGGGGACCCTGGCTACGAGCAGTACTTC. Protein product: CASSPYAQGDPGYEQYF. The chain uses TRBV5-1 and TRBJ2-7, with 7 bases aligning to TRBD1. The CDR3 totals 17 residues. Per the germline V gene, CDR1 is SGHRS and CDR2 is YFSETQ. Trimming took 4 bases from V and 3 from J; bases not matched to a gene: 16. Based on the CDR3 plus reference TRBV5-1 and TRBJ2-7, the full variable domain is KAGVTQTPRYLIKTRGQQVTLSCSPISGHRSVSWYQQTPGQGLQFLFEYFSETQRNKGNFPGRFSGRQFSNSRSEMNVSTLELGDSALYLCASSPYAQGDPGYEQYFGPGTRLTVT.

CDR3 coding DNA: TGCGCCAGCAGTCAATCGAGCAGGGGCTTCGATCAGCCCCAGCATTTT. This gives the protein CASSQSSRGFDQPQHF. This chain connects TRBV23-1 to TRBJ1-5; TRBD1 is a possible D gene (6 bases). TRBV23-1 is treated as an ORF (open reading frame) with a function not yet certain. The germline V and J ends were trimmed by 0 bases and 5 bases, with 14 bases remaining between them. The CDR3 runs 16 residues.

The V and J genes are TRBV2 and TRBJ1-5; tentatively, D is TRBD1 (5 bases). The CDR3 totals 13 residues. Deletions cut 5 bases from V and 7 bases from J, with 12 bases between. Germline V gene lookup returns CDR1 SNHLY and CDR2 FYNNEI. The CDR3 region has the DNA TGTGCCAGCAGTCCCAGGGTCCGGCAGCCCCAGCATTTT. It translates to CASSPRVRQPQHF.

The chain carries TRBV18 and TRBJ1-1, with unresolved D. In germline, CDR1 is KGHSH, CDR2 LQKENI. The CDR3 is 14 residues long. V was shortened by 2 bases and J by 1 base, with 8 bases between the two germline ends. CDR3: CASSPTGKNTEAFF. Written as DNA, the CDR3 is TGTGCCAGCTCACCAACGGGTAAGAACACTGAAGCTTTCTTT.

This chain connects TRBV5-4 to TRBJ2-2; D may be TRBD1 (6 bases). Deletions cut 2 bases from V and 1 base from J, with 12 bases between. Germline V gives CDR1 SGHNT, CDR2 YYREEE (reference sequence). This CDR3 is 16 amino acids long. The CDR3 sequence: CASSFGTLVNTGELFF. The CDR3 nucleotides are TGTGCCAGCAGCTTCGGGACACTCGTGAACACCGGGGAGCTGTTTTTT.

J is TRBJ1-2 and V is TRBV30; TRBD1 might be the D (6 bases). Germline CDR1 is GTSNPN and CDR2 is SVGIG (reference sequence). V was shortened by 1 base and J by 2 bases, with 14 bases between the two germline ends. The CDR3 totals 15 residues. CDR3 nucleotide sequence: TGTGCCTGGAGTGGTCATGCAGGGGAGAACTATGGCTACACCTTC. This sequence encodes CAWSGHAGENYGYTF.

The chain employs TRBV5-1 and TRBJ1-2; TRBD1 is a possible D gene (6 bases). The germline V and J ends were trimmed by 3 bases and 1 base, with 10 bases remaining between them. The CDR3 is made up of 14 amino acids. Germline CDR1 reads SGHRS; CDR2 reads YFSETQ. The CDR3 here is CASSSDSLNYGYTF. For the CDR3, the DNA is TGCGCCAGCAGCTCGGACAGCCTTAACTATGGCTACACCTTC.

Points on this clone: One junction end does not reproduce the germline sequence, and a read error may be involved. The V call is TRBV6-1, the J call TRBJ2-1; tentative D call: TRBD2 (6 bases). Germline V gene sequence: CDR1 MNHNS, CDR2 SASEGT. CDR3 size: 15 residues. CDR3 sequence (DNA): TGCGCCGGGCTCGGCGGGAAGAGCTCCTACAATGAGCAGTTCTTC. Its protein is CAGLGGKSSYNEQFF.

The chain carries TRBV15 and TRBJ2-7; D is possibly TRBD1 (6 bases). The CDR3 totals 14 residues. From germline, CDR1 is LNHNV and CDR2 YYDKDF (reference sequence). V lost 5 bases to trimming and J lost 6 bases, with 17 bases between them. The CDR3 spells CATSRDGTLPEQYF. The CDR3 bases are TGTGCCACCAGCCGCGACGGGACACTTCCCGAGCAGTACTTC. The full variable domain, rest sourced from reference TRBV15 and TRBJ2-7, is DAMVIQNPRYQVTQFGKPVTLSCSQTLNHNVMYWYQQKSSQAPKLLFHYYDKDFNNEADTPDNFQSRRPNTSFCFLDIRSPGLGDTAMYLCATSRDGTLPEQYFGPGTRLTVT.

The sample holds one count of this clone. J is TRBJ1-2 and V is TRBV6-1, with 7 bases identical to TRBD1. Germline CDR1 reads MNHNS; CDR2 reads SASEGT. This CDR3 is 14 amino acids long. V shed 6 bases, J shed 4 bases, and the junction held 8 bases outside the gene matches. The CDR3 DNA sequence: TGTGCCAGCAGATCGGGACAGATCTTCTATGGCTACACCTTC. Translated, it gives CASRSGQIFYGYTF.